This paragraph covers one T cell receptor (beta chain) sequence. Its target is not known. This record comes from a study of cytomegalovirus exposure and HLA in healthy donors. Primers: 60 Vbeta forward and 13 Jbeta reverse. Profiled with immunoSEQ multiplex PCR; TCRdb holds only in-frame clones, not every one. This sample has roughly 100,000 clones, with about three quarters found just once. Germline V gene sequence: CDR1 SGHDN, CDR2 FVKESK. The CDR3 extends over 15 amino acids. Trimming cost V 2 bases and J 6 bases, with 17 bases left between them. General study points: Fewer N-insertions (relative to the roughly 670-donor mean) were reportedly seen in an Asian-associated ancestry cluster in a later analysis.

The material sequenced was PBMCs. The chain employs TRBV14 and TRBJ2-7, with a tentative D call TRBD2 (6 bases). This TCR was recovered from a boy aged 10-17 years in good health and CMV-seronegative. The CDR3 nucleotides read TGTGCCAGCAGCCAATTGACGGGAGCAAAAGGCGAGCAGTACTTC. Translated: CASSQLTGAKGEQYF.